A single TCR beta chain is shown here with its context. Per the original methods: Nucleated cell counts were estimated from reference gene primer amplification. The protocol was immunoSEQ multiplex PCR, while the TCRdb copy is restricted to in-frame clones and leaves out a portion. D and trimming come from the DNA, and the V and J calls and clone size come from that table. Of roughly 120,000 clones listed, over 75% are singletons. The entry originates in a study of blood T cell repertoires in COVID-19. Study-wide background: Sources were T cells, B-cell-depleted T cells, or PBMCs; the material itself was cDNA or gDNA.

Germline CDR1 is SEHNR and CDR2 is FQNEAQ (reference sequence). With 5 bases removed from V and 4 bases from J, the gap between germline ends came to 14 bases. The CDR3 runs 15 residues. This sequence originates from a human donor with active COVID-19. The donor label of this sample is uncertain. The chain is built from TRBV7-9 and TRBJ1-4, with D possibly matching TRBD1 (5 bases). The sequencing input was peripheral blood. CDR3 sequence (DNA): TGTGCCAGCAGCCCGGAGACAGTACTTAATGAAAAACTGTTTTTT. It is translated as CASSPETVLNEKLFF.